This T cell receptor (beta chain) was sequenced during a study of blood T cell repertoires in COVID-19 (TCRdb year 2020). For the wider study: Samples from collaborators originated in the United States, Italy and Spain and spanned both the acute and convalescent phases of COVID-19. The material from the prospective study consisted of cDNA or gDNA derived from T cells, B-cell-depleted T cells, or PBMCs. Subjects who had been exposed to COVID-19, were actively infected with it, or had recovered from it provided the deeply sampled blood TCRbeta repertoires that made up the dataset. A freely available public database, intended as a resource for researchers studying the immune response to SARS-CoV-2, is where the repertoires were released. Samples were obtained from the ongoing ImmuneRACE study (first 160 participants) and from 1,200 or so subjects provided by 6 global collaborators. Sample metadata almost always included a de-identified subject ID, COVID-19 status, age in years and sex. Where HLA class I and class II types were available, the types were taken from metadata supplied by the sample provider, not from assay-based typing.

CDR1 and CDR2, looked up from the germline V gene (reference sequence), are LNHDA and SQIVND. The CDR3 goes from the cysteine to the phenylalanine over 15 residues. CDR3 DNA only is kept here, 45 bases in frame from base 1. Trimming removed 3 bases from V and 4 bases from J, leaving 13 bases between the germline ends. On the study overall, not on this receptor specifically: The amount of clinical and demographic metadata varied by source and participant and was provided uncurated.

Whole blood was collected in K2EDTA tubes by collaborating institutions according to the institutions' own protocols. For TCRbeta analysis, collaborators shipped samples as frozen whole blood, isolated PBMCs, or DNA extracted from either of those sample types. As to this clone: The antigen it binds to is not known. No base qualities exist here, and no much larger clone lies one base off it.

The immunoSEQ Assay, a bias-controlled multiplex PCR, was used to amplify TCRbeta CDR3 regions from genomic DNA. The study's processing was this. Within the assay, amplification of reference gene primers was used to estimate how many nucleated cells each sample contained. Sequence reads were collapsed and filtered to measure the absolute abundance of every unique TCRbeta CDR3 rearrangement. For each sample, productive Simpson clonality was calculated as the square root of Simpson's diversity index over productive rearrangements. Not all clones reach the TCRdb copy of this immuneACCESS table, which keeps in-frame sequences only. Checked studies attribute under half of the gap to unresolved V genes and leave the rest unexplained. The V and J calls and clone size come from that table; D and trimming were worked out from the DNA. The sample table shows about 290,000 clones, and roughly 80% are seen once. Around 4.2% of the sample is in the top ten clones.

The chain couples TRBV19 to TRBJ2-1; the D segment cannot be called with confidence. The source material was peripheral blood. This clonotype was sampled from a woman between 45 and 60 years old with active or convalescent COVID-19. The nucleotide sequence is given as TGTGCCAGTAGTATGTCTACAGTAGGATACAATGAGCAGTTCTTC. It codes for CASSMSTVGYNEQFF.